Below are 19 T cell receptor beta chains sequenced from a single sample in a study of shared clonotypes between healthy human individuals. The table came from immunoSEQ multiplex PCR; TCRdb's copy has only in-frame clones and leaves some out. The sample lists a few million clones; about 93% were seen once. The naive CD8 fraction comprised CD45RO-negative cells positively selected for CCR7 and excluded terminally differentiated effector memory CD45RA+ cells. Sample: naive CD8+ T cells from PBMCs. The receptors here all came from a man aged 18 to 29 in good health. Some clones in this sample may be carry-over from other donors' samples.

The chain employs TRBV28 and TRBJ1-5; 10 positions agree with TRBD1. The CDR3 runs to 14 residues. Looked up from germline, CDR1 is MDHEN and CDR2 is SYDVKM. The junction had 5 bases not matched to a gene; V was cut back by 6 bases and J by 6 bases. For the CDR3, the DNA is TGTGCCAGCAGCATGACAGGGGGCGGTCAGCCCCAGCATTTT. Its translation: CASSMTGGGQPQHF.

The chain recombines TRBV19 with TRBJ2-1; D gene ambiguous. The V and J ends lost 6 bases and 5 bases respectively, with 5 bases between them. Germline lookup yields CDR1 LNHDA and CDR2 SQIVND (reference sequence). The CDR3 length is 11 residues. The CDR3 loop reads CASREHNEQFF. DNA of the CDR3: TGTGCCAGTAGGGAACACAATGAGCAGTTCTTC.

CDR3 sequence: CASSRTVESYEQYF. CDR3 nucleotides: TGTGCCAGCAGTAGGACAGTAGAGTCCTACGAGCAGTACTTC. The chain recombines TRBV6-5 with TRBJ2-7; tentatively, D is TRBD1 (6 bases). Germline V gene data show CDR1 as MNHEY and CDR2 as SVGAGI. The CDR3 loop spans 14 amino acids. Trimming pared 5 bases from V and 1 base from J, leaving 12 bases between.

The chain carries TRBV27 and TRBJ2-7; a possible D gene is TRBD1 (5 bases). V lost 1 base and J 4 bases, leaving 11 bases between the germline ends. Germline CDR1 and CDR2: MNHEY and SMNVEV (reference sequence). The CDR3 has 14 amino acids. The CDR3 reads CASSLYGRAYEQYF. CDR3 nucleotide sequence: TGTGCCAGCAGTTTATATGGCAGGGCTTACGAGCAGTACTTC.

As concerns this clone: This CDR3 is also generated by other DNA sequences in the sample. This chain links TRBV27 with TRBJ1-3; D is unclear. The V end lost 5 bases, the J end lost 0 bases, and 5 bases lay between the germline ends. CDR1 and CDR2 (germline): MNHEY, SMNVEV (reference sequence). CDR3 length: 13 amino acids. For the CDR3, the DNA is TGTGCCAGCAGTCCGAACTCTGGAAACACCATATATTTT. This gives the protein CASSPNSGNTIYF.

V is TRBV27 and J is TRBJ1-1; no reliable D call. Trimming pared 5 bases from V and 2 bases from J, leaving 12 bases between. The CDR3 extends over 14 amino acids. Germline-derived CDR1 and CDR2 are MNHEY and SMNVEV (reference sequence). This CDR3 is CASSPSLFNTEAFF. As DNA, the CDR3 is TGTGCCAGCAGTCCGTCACTGTTCAACACTGAAGCTTTCTTT.

J is TRBJ1-5 and V is TRBV15, with D possibly matching TRBD1 (6 bases). CDR3 length: 15 residues. V lost 3 bases to trimming and J lost 3 bases, with 12 bases between them. Germline assignment: CDR1 LNHNV and CDR2 YYDKDF (reference sequence). CDR3 region: CATSSQTGFNQPQHF. The CDR3 DNA reads as TGTGCCACCAGCAGCCAGACAGGCTTCAATCAGCCCCAGCATTTT.

The rearrangement uses TRBV29-1 and TRBJ2-5; D remains unclear. CDR3 length: 15 residues. Trimming took off 0 bases at V and 2 bases at J, with 13 bases between the two ends. CDR1 SQVTM and CDR2 ANQGSEA come from the germline V gene. The CDR3 nucleotides read TGCAGCGTTGAAGAAAGTGGCGTCGCTCAAGAGACCCAGTACTTC. As protein: CSVEESGVAQETQYF.

The chain carries TRBV6-5 and TRBJ2-5, with D possibly matching TRBD2 (6 bases). The germline CDR1 and CDR2 sequences are MNHEY and SVGAGI. The V and J ends lost 6 bases and 5 bases respectively, with 16 bases between them. The CDR3 covers 14 residues. The CDR3 region has the DNA TGTGCCAGCAGAGTGGGACGGGGGTCGGAGACCCAGTACTTC. Amino acids: CASRVGRGSETQYF.

This chain links TRBV12-2 with TRBJ2-7. TRBV12-2 is deemed a pseudogene. The CDR3 covers 18 residues. DNA of the CDR3: TGTGCAAGTCGCTTAGCGGTTGTCCCAAACCGAAGCTCCTACGAGCAGTACTTC. The encoded protein is CASRLAVVPNRSSYEQYF.

V usage is TRBV7-9 and J usage is TRBJ2-7; D unresolved. Trimming cost V 5 bases and J 5 bases, with 16 bases left between them. Germline values: CDR1 SEHNR, CDR2 FQNEAQ (reference sequence). CDR3 length equals 14 residues. CDR3 sequence (DNA): TGTGCCAGCAGCCAACGAGACGGTGCCAACGAGCAGTACTTC. Translation gives CASSQRDGANEQYF. The full variable domain, its missing parts supplied by reference TRBV7-9 and TRBJ2-7, is DTGVSQNPRHKITKRGQNVTFRCDPISEHNRLYWYRQTLGQGPEFLTYFQNEAQLEKSRLLSDRFSAERPKGSFSTLEIQRTEQGDSAMYLCASSQRDGANEQYFGPGTRLTVT.

The CDR3 bases are TGCGCCAGCAGCTTACCCGGGACACACCCCTACGAGCAGTACTTC. Protein: CASSLPGTHPYEQYF. The V gene is TRBV5-1, the J gene TRBJ2-7; perhaps TRBD1 as D (6 bases). CDR1 is SGHRS and CDR2 is YFSETQ in the germline V gene. The CDR3 runs to 15 residues. V lost 2 bases and J 2 bases, leaving 14 bases between the germline ends.

The CDR3 loop reads CASSLSLSRGQETQYF. CDR3 bases: TGTGCCAGCTCACTTTCCTTATCCAGGGGCCAAGAGACCCAGTACTTC. V gene TRBV18 combines with J gene TRBJ2-5; perhaps TRBD1 as D (6 bases). This CDR3 has 16 residues. Between the trimmed V and J ends, which lost 4 bases and 1 base, there was a span of 16 bases. Germline values: CDR1 KGHSH, CDR2 LQKENI.

Worth noting for this clone: Other DNA sequences within the sample encode an identical CDR3. The V and J genes are TRBV5-4 and TRBJ2-2; TRBD2 agrees at 10 bases. This CDR3 is 16 amino acids long. J was trimmed by 1 base and V by 2 bases; bases with no gene match: 2. Germline V gene sequence: CDR1 SGHNT, CDR2 YYREEE (reference sequence). The CDR3, as DNA: TGTGCCAGCAGCTTACGACTAGCGGGGAACACCGGGGAGCTGTTTTTT. Its translation is CASSLRLAGNTGELFF.

This clone was picked up one time. This chain links TRBV30 with TRBJ1-3; unclear D gene. The CDR3 sequence is 17 residues long. Germline V gene lookup returns CDR1 GTSNPN and CDR2 SVGIG (reference sequence). Trimming removed 0 bases from V and 0 bases from J, with 15 bases in between. Here the CDR3 DNA reads TGTGCCTGGAGTGTATTTCCCCGAGGCAGCTCTGGAAACACCATATATTTT. It specifies CAWSVFPRGSSGNTIYF.

This clone was found once. The chain couples TRBV19 to TRBJ1-2; D perhaps matches TRBD1 (6 bases). V was trimmed by 8 bases and J by 3 bases, leaving 16 bases between them. The CDR3 contains 14 residues. CDR1 LNHDA and CDR2 SQIVND come from the germline V gene (reference sequence). CDR3 sequence: CASVGQSVDYGYTF. The DNA for the CDR3 is TGTGCCAGTGTGGGACAATCGGTAGACTATGGCTACACCTTC.

Regarding this clone: A junction boundary mismatches the germline segment, possibly from a read error. This sequence joins TRBV7-7 and TRBJ1-3, with 7 bases matching TRBD1. The CDR3 totals 15 residues. Germline loops: CDR1 SSHAT, CDR2 FNYEAQ (reference sequence). The CDR3 protein is CASSLGTASGNTIYF. The CDR3 DNA reads as TGTGCCAGCAGTTTAGGGACAGCGTCTGGAAACACCATATATTTT.

The gene calls are TRBV15 and TRBJ2-3; TRBD2 aligns across 11 bases. The CDR3 consists of 17 residues. J gave up 4 bases and V 3 bases, and 9 bases lay outside the gene matches. Germline CDR1 LNHNV, CDR2 YYDKDF (reference sequence). The CDR3 DNA sequence: TGTGCCACCAGCAGTAGCGGGAGGGCCTCGGTCGCAGATACGCAGTATTTT. This codes for CATSSSGRASVADTQYF.

V usage is TRBV27 and J usage is TRBJ2-6; D is perhaps TRBD1 or TRBD2 (5 bases each). The CDR3 covers 16 residues. Trimming stripped 4 bases from V and 0 bases from J, with 10 bases between. Germline V CDR1 and CDR2: MNHEY, SMNVEV (reference sequence). The DNA for the CDR3 is TGTGCCAGCAGTTCGGGACGCTTCTCTGGGGCCAACGTCCTGACTTTC. It is translated as CASSSGRFSGANVLTF.